These 27 T cell receptor beta chains were sequenced from one sample in a study of monozygotic twins with inflammatory bowel disease. TCRdb re-called the 5' RACE reads and catalogs CDR3 proteins one per entry, DNA excluded. Here the sample table reports 300,000 to 400,000 distinct CDR3 sequences. The material sequenced was blood. These receptors were taken from a human donor with ulcerative colitis or Crohn's disease, or a healthy co-twin of an affected twin (not recorded which).

This CDR3 reads CASSHGSYEQYF. The J gene is TRBJ2-7, the V gene TRBV5-6. CDR3 length equals 12 residues. From germline, CDR1 is SGHDT and CDR2 YYEEEE. The variable domain in full, completed from reference TRBV5-6 and TRBJ2-7, reads DAGVTQSPTHLIKTRGQQVTLRCSPKSGHDTVSWYQQALGQGPQFIFQYYEEEERQRGNFPDRFSGHQFPNYSSELNVNALLLGDSALYLCASSHGSYEQYFGPGTRLTVT.

J is TRBJ2-1 and V is TRBV11-2; TCRdb gives TRBD2 as the D gene, but with no DNA this cannot be confirmed. This CDR3 spans 16 amino acids. Germline CDR1 and CDR2: SGHAT and FQNNGV. The CDR3 spells CASSLSRLAGVHEQFF.

This CDR3 reads CASSQDNDRVVNIQYF. The chain combines TRBV4-2 with TRBJ2-4; TCRdb selects TRBD1, and the lack of DNA leaves this call unchecked. The CDR3 sequence is 16 residues long. Germline V CDR1 and CDR2: LGHNA, YNFKEQ.

The rearrangement joins TRBV7-7 to TRBJ1-4. CDR1 and CDR2 (germline): SSHAT, FNYEAQ (reference sequence). The CDR3 consists of 13 residues. The CDR3 region is CASSLGVNEKLFF.

The chain carries TRBV7-3 and TRBJ1-1. The CDR3 loop spans 13 amino acids. CDR1 is SGHTA, CDR2 FQGTGA, per germline. The CDR3 is CASAFSSNTEAFF.

V is TRBV18 and J is TRBJ1-5; with no DNA, the TCRdb D assignment of TRBD1 cannot be verified. The CDR3 consists of 14 residues. The germline V gene encodes CDR1 KGHSH and CDR2 LQKENI. The CDR3 reads CASSQTGENQPQHF.

The chain couples TRBV5-1 to TRBJ2-1; TCRdb selects TRBD1, and the lack of DNA leaves this call unchecked. Germline V gene sequence: CDR1 SGHRS, CDR2 YFSETQ. This CDR3 has 15 residues. The CDR3 region is CASSPQGGPYNEQFF. Drawing the rest from reference TRBV5-1 and TRBJ2-1, the complete variable domain is KAGVTQTPRYLIKTRGQQVTLSCSPISGHRSVSWYQQTPGQGLQFLFEYFSETQRNKGNFPGRFSGRQFSNSRSEMNVSTLELGDSALYLCASSPQGGPYNEQFFGPGTRLTVL.

The J gene is TRBJ1-2, the V gene TRBV19; there is no DNA to check the TCRdb D call of TRBD1. CDR1 and CDR2 from the germline V gene are LNHDA and SQIVND (reference sequence). The CDR3 loop spans 14 amino acids. CDR3 region: CASSTRDTLYGYTF.

CDR3 region: CASSASGLVHEQYF. J is TRBJ2-7 and V is TRBV25-1; TCRdb's D call of TRBD1 is untestable without DNA. The CDR3 length is 14 residues. Germline V CDR1 and CDR2: MGHDK, SYGVNS.

The chain carries TRBV7-2 and TRBJ2-7; TCRdb's D call of TRBD1 is untestable without DNA. CDR3 size: 16 residues. From germline, CDR1 is SGHTA and CDR2 FQGNSA. CDR3 loop: CASSLDSGTGSHEQYF.

The chain combines TRBV7-2 with TRBJ2-3; TCRdb calls TRBD1, which cannot be checked without DNA. CDR3 length: 18 amino acids. Per the germline V gene, CDR1 is SGHTA and CDR2 is FQGNSA. Here the CDR3 reads CASSLARGGGLWTDTQYF. Full variable domain (remainder filled in from reference TRBV7-2 and TRBJ2-3): GAGVSQSPSNKVTEKGKDVELRCDPISGHTALYWYRQSLGQGLEFLIYFQGNSAPDKSGLPSDRFSAERTGGSVSTLTIQRTQQEDSAVYLCASSLARGGGLWTDTQYFGPGTRLTVL.

The chain links TRBV6-5 to TRBJ2-2; TCRdb's D call, TRBD2, is unchecked because there is no DNA. The CDR3 is 15 residues long. Per the germline V gene, CDR1 is MNHEY and CDR2 is SVGAGI. Here the CDR3 reads CASSYEGPNTGELFF.

The gene calls are TRBV10-2 and TRBJ2-1; the D call of TRBD1 rests on TCRdb alone, since no DNA is present to check it. Germline CDR1 and CDR2: WSHSY and SAAADI. This CDR3 comprises 16 residues. The chain's CDR3 is CASSDEASWVYNEQFF.

CDR3 sequence reads: CASSSVAQYQPQHF. This rearrangement joins TRBV27 to TRBJ1-5; TCRdb selects TRBD1, and the lack of DNA leaves this call unchecked. The CDR3 contains 14 residues. CDR1 and CDR2 (germline): MNHEY, SMNVEV (reference sequence).

V is TRBV30 and J is TRBJ2-2; TCRdb reports TRBD1, a call that lacks DNA to check it against. The CDR3 length is 17 residues. CDR1 is GTSNPN and CDR2 is SVGIG in the germline V gene (reference sequence). Here the CDR3 reads CAWTRVGVKRWTGELFF.

The chain is built from TRBV12-3 or TRBV12-4 and TRBJ2-3; with no DNA, the TCRdb D assignment of TRBD1 cannot be verified. CDR3 length: 16 residues. CDR3 in amino acids: CASSLWTLQGTDTQYF.

The V and J genes are TRBV5-1 and TRBJ2-5; TCRdb's D call, TRBD2, is unchecked because there is no DNA. CDR1 is SGHRS, CDR2 YFSETQ, per germline. CDR3 size: 14 residues. The CDR3 sequence: CASSLEASQETQYF.

V usage is TRBV20-1 and J usage is TRBJ2-3; the D gene TCRdb calls, TRBD2, cannot be checked with no DNA. There are 13 residues in the CDR3. Per germline, CDR1 DFQATT and CDR2 SNEGSKA (reference sequence). The CDR3 sequence is CSARSAGADTQYF.

The rearrangement links TRBV7-2 to TRBJ1-5. The CDR3 is made up of 13 amino acids. The germline V gene has CDR1 SGHTA and CDR2 FQGNSA. The CDR3 protein is CASSTDRNQPQHF.

This chain links TRBV20-1 with TRBJ2-3; TCRdb selects TRBD2, and the lack of DNA leaves this call unchecked. From germline, CDR1 is DFQATT and CDR2 SNEGSKA (reference sequence). This CDR3 has 17 residues. CDR3 in amino acids: CSALLTSGRLSTDTQYF.

The chain uses TRBV6-5 and TRBJ1-2. This CDR3 is 12 amino acids long. Germline values: CDR1 MNHEY, CDR2 SVGAGI. The CDR3 reads CASSMPSGRCTF.

The V call is TRBV15, the J call TRBJ1-5. Germline CDR1 reads LNHNV; CDR2 reads YYDKDF (reference sequence). The CDR3 consists of 14 residues. The CDR3 loop is CATSREYSNQPQHF.

The chain combines TRBV4-1 with TRBJ1-5. CDR1 is MGHRA and CDR2 is YSYEKL in the germline V gene. CDR3 length equals 16 residues. The CDR3 reads CASSQVTGISNQPQHF.

The chain has TRBV6-2 or TRBV6-3 and TRBJ2-7; TCRdb calls TRBD1, which cannot be checked without DNA. Germline lookup yields CDR1 MNHEY and CDR2 SVGEGT. The CDR3 sequence is 19 residues long. The CDR3 here is CARGGCRTGSHSAGYEQYF.

The gene calls are TRBV6-1 and TRBJ1-3. Germline V gives CDR1 MNHNS, CDR2 SASEGT. The CDR3 is 12 amino acids. CDR3 residues: CASSNSGNTIYF.

The J gene is TRBJ1-1, the V gene TRBV12-3 or TRBV12-4; as DNA is missing, the TRBD1 call by TCRdb cannot be tested. This CDR3 is 16 amino acids long. CDR3 amino acids: CASSQQAVGTGTEAFF.

The chain recombines TRBV5-5 with TRBJ1-6. The CDR3 is 13 amino acids. CDR1 is SGHKS, CDR2 YYEKEE, per germline (reference sequence). CDR3 protein: CASSTPSASSLHF.